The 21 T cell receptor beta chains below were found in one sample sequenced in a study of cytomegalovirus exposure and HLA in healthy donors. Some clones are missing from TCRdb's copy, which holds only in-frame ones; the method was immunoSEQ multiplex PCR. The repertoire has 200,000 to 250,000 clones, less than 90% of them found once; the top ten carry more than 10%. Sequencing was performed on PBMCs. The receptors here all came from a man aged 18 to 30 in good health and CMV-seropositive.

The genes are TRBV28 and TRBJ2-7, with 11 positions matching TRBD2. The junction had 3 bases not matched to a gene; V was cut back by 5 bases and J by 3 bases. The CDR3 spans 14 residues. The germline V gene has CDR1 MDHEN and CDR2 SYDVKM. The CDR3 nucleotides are TGTGCCAGCAGTCTCCTAGCGGGAGGCTACGAGCAGTACTTC. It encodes CASSLLAGGYEQYF.

The CDR3 is CASSSTVNTEAFF. CDR3 sequence (DNA): TGTGCCAGCAGCTCGACAGTGAACACTGAAGCTTTCTTT. V usage is TRBV11-3 and J usage is TRBJ1-1; D perhaps matches TRBD1 (5 bases). This CDR3 spans 13 amino acids. The V end lost 4 bases, the J end lost 0 bases, and 6 bases lay between the germline ends. Germline CDR1 SGHNT, CDR2 YENEEA.

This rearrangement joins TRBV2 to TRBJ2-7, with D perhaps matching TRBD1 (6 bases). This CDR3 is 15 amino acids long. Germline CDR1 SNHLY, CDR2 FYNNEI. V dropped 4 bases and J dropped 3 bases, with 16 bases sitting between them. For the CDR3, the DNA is TGTGCCAGCAGTGTCTTGGGGGCCGGGGACTACGAGCAGTACTTC. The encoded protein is CASSVLGAGDYEQYF.

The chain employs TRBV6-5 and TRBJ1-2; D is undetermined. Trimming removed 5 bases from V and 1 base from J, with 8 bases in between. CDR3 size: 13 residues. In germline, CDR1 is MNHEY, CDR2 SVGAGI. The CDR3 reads CASSTLNNYGYTF. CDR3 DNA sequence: TGTGCCAGCAGTACGCTGAATAACTATGGCTACACCTTC.

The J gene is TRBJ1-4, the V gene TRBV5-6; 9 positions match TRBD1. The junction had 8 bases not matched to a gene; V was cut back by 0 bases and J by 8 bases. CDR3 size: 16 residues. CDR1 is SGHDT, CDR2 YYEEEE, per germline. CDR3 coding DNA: TGTGCCAGCAGCTTGGCGGGACAGGGTTTGTTAGAAAAACTGTTTTTT. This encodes CASSLAGQGLLEKLFF.

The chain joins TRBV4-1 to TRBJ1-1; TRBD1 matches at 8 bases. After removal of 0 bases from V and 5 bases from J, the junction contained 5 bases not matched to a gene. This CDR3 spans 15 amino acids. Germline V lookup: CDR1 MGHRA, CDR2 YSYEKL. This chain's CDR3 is CASSQDQGAGTEAFF. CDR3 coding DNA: TGCGCCAGCAGCCAAGACCAGGGGGCCGGGACTGAAGCTTTCTTT.

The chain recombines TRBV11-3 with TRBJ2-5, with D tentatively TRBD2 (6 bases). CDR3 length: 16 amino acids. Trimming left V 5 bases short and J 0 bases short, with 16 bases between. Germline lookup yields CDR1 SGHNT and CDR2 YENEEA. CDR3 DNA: TGTGCCAGCAGCCCCCGACTCGGGGGACACCAAGAGACCCAGTACTTC. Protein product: CASSPRLGGHQETQYF.

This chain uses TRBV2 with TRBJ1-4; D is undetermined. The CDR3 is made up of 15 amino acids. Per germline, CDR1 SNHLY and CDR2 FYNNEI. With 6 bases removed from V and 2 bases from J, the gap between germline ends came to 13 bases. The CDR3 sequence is CASRSRPGTNEKLFF. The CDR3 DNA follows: TGTGCCAGCAGGAGCCGACCAGGCACTAATGAAAAACTGTTTTTT.

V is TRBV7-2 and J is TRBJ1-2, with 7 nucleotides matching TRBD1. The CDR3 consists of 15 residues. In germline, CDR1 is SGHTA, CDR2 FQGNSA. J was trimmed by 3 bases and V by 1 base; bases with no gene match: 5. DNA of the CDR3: TGTGCCAGCAGCTTAGGGCAGGGGGGGTACTATGGCTACACCTTC. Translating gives CASSLGQGGYYGYTF.

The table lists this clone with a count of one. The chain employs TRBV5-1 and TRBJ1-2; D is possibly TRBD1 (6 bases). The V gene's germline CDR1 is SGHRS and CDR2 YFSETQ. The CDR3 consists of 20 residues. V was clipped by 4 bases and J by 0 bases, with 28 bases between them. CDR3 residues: CASSPRGITPTVGANYGYTF. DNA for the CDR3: TGCGCCAGCAGCCCGAGGGGGATAACACCCACTGTAGGGGCTAACTATGGCTACACCTTC.

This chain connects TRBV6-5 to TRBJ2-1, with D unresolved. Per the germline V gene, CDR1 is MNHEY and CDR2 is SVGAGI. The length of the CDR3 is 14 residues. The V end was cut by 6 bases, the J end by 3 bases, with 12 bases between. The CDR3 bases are TGTGCCAGCAGCTTAGGGCGGAGCTACAATGAGCAGTTCTTC. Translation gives CASSLGRSYNEQFF.

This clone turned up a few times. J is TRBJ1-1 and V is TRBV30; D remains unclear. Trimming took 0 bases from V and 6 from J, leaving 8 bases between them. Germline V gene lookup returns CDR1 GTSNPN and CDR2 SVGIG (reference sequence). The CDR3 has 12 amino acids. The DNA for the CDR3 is TGTGCCTGGAGTGTGAGACCGCCTGAAGCTTTCTTT. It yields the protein CAWSVRPPEAFF.

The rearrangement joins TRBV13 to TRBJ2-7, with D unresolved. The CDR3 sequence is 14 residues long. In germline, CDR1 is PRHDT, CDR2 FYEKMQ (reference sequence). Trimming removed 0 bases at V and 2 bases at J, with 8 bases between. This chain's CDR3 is CASSLGGDAYEQYF. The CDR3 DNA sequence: TGTGCCAGCAGCTTAGGTGGGGATGCCTACGAGCAGTACTTC.

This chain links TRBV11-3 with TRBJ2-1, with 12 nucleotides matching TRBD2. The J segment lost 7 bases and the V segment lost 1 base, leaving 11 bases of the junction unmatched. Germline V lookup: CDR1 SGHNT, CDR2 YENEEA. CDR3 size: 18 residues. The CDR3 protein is CASSLGLTSGSLRNEQFF. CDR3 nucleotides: TGTGCCAGCAGCTTAGGTTTGACTAGCGGGAGCCTCCGGAATGAGCAGTTCTTC.

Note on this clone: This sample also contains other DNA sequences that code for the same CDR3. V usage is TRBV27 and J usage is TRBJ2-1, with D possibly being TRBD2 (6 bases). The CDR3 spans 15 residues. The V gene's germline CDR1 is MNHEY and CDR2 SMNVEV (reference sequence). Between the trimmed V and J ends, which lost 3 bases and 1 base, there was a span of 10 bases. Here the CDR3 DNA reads TGTGCCAGCAGTTTGCGGGGCTATTCCTACAATGAGCAGTTCTTC. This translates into CASSLRGYSYNEQFF.

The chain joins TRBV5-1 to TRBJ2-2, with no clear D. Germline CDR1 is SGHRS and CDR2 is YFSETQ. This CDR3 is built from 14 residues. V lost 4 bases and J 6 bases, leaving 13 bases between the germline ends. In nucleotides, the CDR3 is TGCGCCAGCAGCCCATTTCGCGAAGCCGGGGAGCTGTTTTTT. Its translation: CASSPFREAGELFF.

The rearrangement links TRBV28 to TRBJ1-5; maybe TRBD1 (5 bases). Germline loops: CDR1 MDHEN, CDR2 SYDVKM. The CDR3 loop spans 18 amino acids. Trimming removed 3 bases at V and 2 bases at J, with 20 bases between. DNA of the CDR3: TGTGCCAGCAGTTTTCCCGTACACGGACTAGGGGGCAATCAGCCCCAGCATTTT. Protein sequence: CASSFPVHGLGGNQPQHF.

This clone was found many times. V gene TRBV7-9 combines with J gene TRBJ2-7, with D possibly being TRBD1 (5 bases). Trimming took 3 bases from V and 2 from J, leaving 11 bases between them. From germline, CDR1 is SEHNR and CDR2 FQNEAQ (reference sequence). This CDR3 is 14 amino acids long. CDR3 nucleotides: TGTGCCAGCAGCTTCGTAGACAGCCCCTACGAGCAGTACTTC. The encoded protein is CASSFVDSPYEQYF.

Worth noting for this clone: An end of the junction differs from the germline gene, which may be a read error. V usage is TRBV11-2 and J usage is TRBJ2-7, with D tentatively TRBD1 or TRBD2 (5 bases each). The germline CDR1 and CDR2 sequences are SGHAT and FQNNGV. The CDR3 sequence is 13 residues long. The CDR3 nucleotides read TGTGCCAGCAGCGCCGGGGACGGCTTCCCTAATATCTTC. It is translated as CASSAGDGFPNIF.

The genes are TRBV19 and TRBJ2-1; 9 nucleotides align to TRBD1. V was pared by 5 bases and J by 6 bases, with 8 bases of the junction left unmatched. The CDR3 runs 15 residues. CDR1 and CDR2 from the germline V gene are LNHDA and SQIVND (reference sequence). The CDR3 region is CASSPYGQGSNEQFF. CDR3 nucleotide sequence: TGTGCCAGTAGTCCGTACGGACAGGGGTCCAATGAGCAGTTCTTC.

The chain's CDR3 is CASSLGGTLIGNQPQHF. The CDR3 DNA sequence: TGTGCCAGCAGCTTAGGCGGGACATTAATTGGAAATCAGCCCCAGCATTTT. The chain couples TRBV11-3 to TRBJ1-5; the D gene is possibly TRBD1 (6 bases). Trimming pared 1 base from V and 4 bases from J, leaving 17 bases between. The germline CDR1 and CDR2 sequences are SGHNT and YENEEA. The CDR3 length is 17 residues.